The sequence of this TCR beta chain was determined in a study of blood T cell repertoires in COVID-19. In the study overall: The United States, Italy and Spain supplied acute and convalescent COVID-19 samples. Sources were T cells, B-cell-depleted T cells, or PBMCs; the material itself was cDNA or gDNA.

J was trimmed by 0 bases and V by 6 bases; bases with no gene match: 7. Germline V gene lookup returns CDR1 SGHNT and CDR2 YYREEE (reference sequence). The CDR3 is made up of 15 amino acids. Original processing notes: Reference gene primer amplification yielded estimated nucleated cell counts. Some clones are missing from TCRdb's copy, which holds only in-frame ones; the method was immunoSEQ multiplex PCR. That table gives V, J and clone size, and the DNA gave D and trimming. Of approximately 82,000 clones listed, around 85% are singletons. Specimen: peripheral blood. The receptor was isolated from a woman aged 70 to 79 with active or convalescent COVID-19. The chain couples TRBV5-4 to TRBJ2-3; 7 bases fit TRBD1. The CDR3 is CASTQGDPSTDTQYF. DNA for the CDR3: TGTGCCAGCACCCAGGGGGACCCAAGCACAGATACGCAGTATTTT.